Reported below is one TCR beta chain. This clonotype showed up many times. The antigen this receptor binds is unknown. The input lacks base qualities; no much larger clone sits a single base away. These data are taken from a study of T cells after yellow fever vaccination (dated by TCRdb to the late 2010s). The study in broad terms: The SMART-Seq v4 Ultra Low Input RNA kit was used to prepare libraries from fractions with low cell numbers. Bulk TCR alpha and beta repertoires were sequenced longitudinally to track T-cell clones before and after primary and booster YFV17D yellow fever vaccination. The cohort comprised two healthy male donors, one aged 18 to 29 and one aged 30 to 40 years. Blood samples were taken at several timepoints before and after primary and secondary immunization, and bulk PBMC replicates and cell subsets were isolated.

The treatment or condition label of this sample denotes: live attenuated yellow fever vaccine strain. Two biological replicates of bulk PBMCs were collected at each blood-draw timepoint. A standard Ficoll-Paque protocol was used to isolate PBMCs from peripheral blood. TriZol was used to extract RNA from bulk PBMCs, from CD4 and CD8 fractions, and from dextramer-positive and dextramer-negative fractions. TCR cDNA was synthesized by 5'RACE template switching, through which a universal primer site and unique molecular identifiers were introduced. Priming of cDNA synthesis was performed from both the TCR alpha and TCR beta constant segments. Library amplification involved two PCR steps, and the second step added sample barcodes and sequencing adapters. Sequencing of the libraries was done on either Illumina HiSeq 2500 (2x100 bp) or NovaSeq (2x150 bp). The published analysis was carried out like this. Demultiplexing of reads and collapsing into UMI consensus sequences were performed with MIGEC, and V(D)J alignment was carried out with MiXCR. Using edgeR on replicate PBMC samples, clonotypes were called vaccine-responding if FDR was below 0.01 and the log2 fold change was above 5 up to day 15. CD4 or CD8 identity was assigned to each bulk clonotype according to whether the clonotype was present at higher abundance in the sequenced CD4 repertoire or the sequenced CD8 repertoire. Starting from the raw public reads, TCRdb applied fastp trimming at Q25, assembled clones with MiXCR and retained in-frame beta chains. Rows with one shared CDR3 protein collapse into an entry with the most common genes and DNA. None of the V and J calls come from the authors' own analysis; TCRdb made them. The sample has roughly 520,000 distinct CDR3 sequences on record, 20% to 25% of them singletons. In total, the top ten clones hold less than 20% of the sample.

Overall results and qualifications from the work: Most clones expanded after primary vaccination were re-detected after the booster (just under 97% of CD4 and approximately 88% of CD8), suggesting broad memory maintenance. The secondary T-cell response was weaker than the primary response but faster, peaking on day 5 instead of day 15. The study included only a couple of donors, which limits how far the findings can be generalized. FACS-sorted repertoires could contain abundant contaminating clonotypes from the bulk population, so computational filtering was required. A small fraction of clonotypes appeared in both the CD4 and CD8 compartments, likely as a result of convergent recombination.

CDR1 and CDR2 are read off the germline V gene (reference sequence) as DFQATT and SNEGSKA. The germline ends are 10 bases apart after V is trimmed by 0 bases and J by 4 bases. There are 14 amino acids in the CDR3, from cysteine to phenylalanine inclusive. CDR3 DNA only is kept here, 42 bases in frame from base 1. This sequence was found in a man younger than 35 who received the YFV17D yellow fever vaccine. The sample consisted of PBMCs, taken 21 days after the first yellow fever vaccination. The chain is encoded by TRBV20-1 joined to TRBJ1-5, with the D gene call left open. DNA sequence: TGCAGTGCTAGAGATCCTCGGGAGAATCAGCCCCAGCATTTT. It codes for CSARDPRENQPQHF.